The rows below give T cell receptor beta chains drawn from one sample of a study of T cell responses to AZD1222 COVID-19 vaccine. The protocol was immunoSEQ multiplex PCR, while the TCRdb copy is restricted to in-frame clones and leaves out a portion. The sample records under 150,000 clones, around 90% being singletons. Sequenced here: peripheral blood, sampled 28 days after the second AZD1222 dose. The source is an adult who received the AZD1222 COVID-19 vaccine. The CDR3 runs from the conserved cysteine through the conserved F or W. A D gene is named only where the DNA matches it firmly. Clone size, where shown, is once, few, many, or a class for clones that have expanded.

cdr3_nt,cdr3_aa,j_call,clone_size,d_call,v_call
TGTGCCAGCAGTGAAGCGGTCCTACCTAACTATGGCTACACCTTC,CASSEAVLPNYGYTF,TRBJ1-2,-,-,TRBV6-1
TGTGCCAGTAGTATAGACGGCAGATACTATGAAAAACTGTTTTTT,CASSIDGRYYEKLFF,TRBJ1-4,-,-,TRBV19
TGTGCCAGCAGCAAAGGGATGGCCCTTCAACAGCCCCAGCATTTT,CASSKGMALQQPQHF,TRBJ1-5,-,-,TRBV6-5
TGTGCCAGCAGTCCCCAGGGTGTAATCGGCTACACCTTC,CASSPQGVIGYTF,TRBJ1-2,-,-,TRBV28
TGTGCCAGCAGCCCAGGACAGGGAGGCACTGAAGCTTTCTTT,CASSPGQGGTEAFF,TRBJ1-1,once,TRBD1,TRBV11-3
TGTGCCAGCAGCGTAGAAGCGGGGGGGCTTAGGTCCTACAATGAGCAGTTCTTC,CASSVEAGGLRSYNEQFF,TRBJ2-1,-,TRBD2,TRBV9
TGTGCCAGCAGCCAAGCGGCCGGACTTCCGGGGGAGCAGTACTTC,CASSQAAGLPGEQYF,TRBJ2-7,-,-,TRBV14
TGTGCCAGCTCACAGTTGCAGGGGGGTAACACTGAAGCTTTCTTT,CASSQLQGGNTEAFF,TRBJ1-1,-,TRBD1,TRBV18
TGTGCCACCGAGGGGACTAGCGGGAGAGGCGAGCAGTACTTC,CATEGTSGRGEQYF,TRBJ2-7,-,TRBD2,TRBV24-1
TGTGCCAGCAGCGGCAGTAGGGGCCTCTACGGGAAACTGTTTTTT,CASSGSRGLYGKLFF,TRBJ1-4,once,-,TRBV14
TGTGCCAGCAGCTCCAACTTTGCTATGAACACTGAAGCTTTCTTT,CASSSNFAMNTEAFF,TRBJ1-1,-,-,TRBV11-2
TGTGCCAGCAGTTCTAGCAGCGGGGGGCCCCCAGATACGCAGTATTTT,CASSSSSGGPPDTQYF,TRBJ2-3,-,TRBD2,TRBV6-4
TGCGCCAGCAGCCACAGACTAGCGGGAGGGACTAACACCGGGGAGCTGTTTTTT,CASSHRLAGGTNTGELFF,TRBJ2-2,-,TRBD2,TRBV4-3
TGTGCCAGTAGTATTCGGGCGGACTACAATGAGCAGTTCTTC,CASSIRADYNEQFF,TRBJ2-1,few,-,TRBV19
TGCAGCGCGACGCAGGGCGGGGAGCTGTTTTTT,CSATQGGELFF,TRBJ2-2,-,-,TRBV20-1
TGTGCCAGCAGTTCGCCCGGGACAGGAAGCACAGATACGCAGTATTTT,CASSSPGTGSTDTQYF,TRBJ2-3,-,TRBD1,TRBV28
TGTGCCAGCAGCCAAGAGACAGGGTGGACCGGGGAGCTGTTTTTT,CASSQETGWTGELFF,TRBJ2-2,-,TRBD1,TRBV3-1/TRBV3-2
TGTGCCAGCAGCGCCCGGACAGGGGAGGAGGTCTATGGCTACACCTTC,CASSARTGEEVYGYTF,TRBJ1-2,-,TRBD1,TRBV7-9
-,CASSTSGGQTYEQYF,TRBJ2-7,-,-,TRBV19
TGTGCCAGCAGTCTACAAGTTTCGCCTCGCCATGAGCAGTTCTTC,CASSLQVSPRHEQFF,TRBJ2-1,-,-,TRBV14
TGCGCCAGCAGCCCGGGACTAGCGGGGGGAACTAGCACAGATACGCAGTATTTT,CASSPGLAGGTSTDTQYF,TRBJ2-3,-,TRBD2,TRBV5-1
TGTGCCAGCAGCTTACCAGGGGTACCGAACACCGGGGAGCTGTTTTTT,CASSLPGVPNTGELFF,TRBJ2-2,-,-,TRBV11-2
TGTGCCAGCAGCCAAGATGGGACAGGGTTCGGGAACACTGAAGCTTTCTTT,CASSQDGTGFGNTEAFF,TRBJ1-1,-,TRBD1,TRBV3-1/TRBV3-2
TGTGCCAGCAGCCAAGGGCCCCTTAGCGGGAGATCCTACAATGAGCAGTTCTTC,CASSQGPLSGRSYNEQFF,TRBJ2-1,-,TRBD2,TRBV3-1/TRBV3-2
TGTGCCAGCAGCCAACAGGGGGCGAACACTGAAGCTTTCTTT,CASSQQGANTEAFF,TRBJ1-1,-,TRBD1,TRBV3-1/TRBV3-2
TGTGCCAGTCGACGGCGGGAGGGTCAGTACGAGCAGTACTTC,CASRRREGQYEQYF,TRBJ2-7,once,TRBD2,TRBV19
TGTGCCAGCAGTTCCGGGACAGGGGGCTATGGCTACACCTTC,CASSSGTGGYGYTF,TRBJ1-2,-,TRBD1,TRBV6-4
TGTGCCAGCAGCGTTACGACCGGGACGCTAGGCTACACCTTC,CASSVTTGTLGYTF,TRBJ1-2,once,-,TRBV9
TGTGCCAGCAGTGATTACAGGGGAGGTCAGCCCCAGCATTTT,CASSDYRGGQPQHF,TRBJ1-5,-,TRBD1,TRBV6-1
TGCAGTGCCAAAGGGGGCAGCCACGAGTACTTC,CSAKGGSHEYF,TRBJ2-7,-,TRBD1,TRBV20-1
TGTGCCAGCAGCGGAGGGGACGCCACCTACAATGAGCAGTTCTTC,CASSGGDATYNEQFF,TRBJ2-1,-,-,TRBV7-2
TGTGCCAGCAGCGTAGCGGCGGGAATCACAGATACGCAGTATTTT,CASSVAAGITDTQYF,TRBJ2-3,once,-,TRBV9
TGCGCCAGCAGCCCGGACAGGGGGCCCGCCACAGATACGCAGTATTTT,CASSPDRGPATDTQYF,TRBJ2-3,-,TRBD1,TRBV5-1
TGTGCCAGCAGCCGACGGGGTAATAGCAATCAGCCCCAGCATTTT,CASSRRGNSNQPQHF,TRBJ1-5,-,-,TRBV2
TGTGCCAGCAGTTCAGGGTGGAACGAGCAGTACTTC,CASSSGWNEQYF,TRBJ2-7,-,-,TRBV28
TGTGCCAGCAGCTTCGACCGCCGGGCGTCGGGAAACACCATATATTTT,CASSFDRRASGNTIYF,TRBJ1-3,-,-,TRBV5-6
TGCGCCAGCAGCACAACGGGAGGGAGGAATGAAAAACTGTTTTTT,CASSTTGGRNEKLFF,TRBJ1-4,-,-,TRBV5-1
TGTGCCAGCAGTTACTCCCGGGGCGGCAATCAGCCCCAGCATTTT,CASSYSRGGNQPQHF,TRBJ1-5,-,-,TRBV6-5
TGTGCCAGTAGTATGCCCCCAGGACAGCATGATCTGACTAATGAAAAACTGTTTTTT,CASSMPPGQHDLTNEKLFF,TRBJ1-4,-,-,TRBV19